The clone carrying this T cell receptor beta chain was seen more than once but under ten times. The antigen remains unidentified. This sample was included in a study of cytomegalovirus exposure and HLA in healthy donors. Study findings and constraints: The authors enumerated 164 TCR beta chains as linked to cytomegalovirus.

CDR1 is MGHRA and CDR2 is YSYEKL in the germline V gene. The V end was cut by 1 base, the J end by 4 bases, with 7 bases between. The CDR3 runs 13 residues. PCR amplification relied on 60 Vbeta primers (plus 13 Jbeta primers). Produced via immunoSEQ multiplex PCR; TCRdb's table is partial and in-frame only. This table holds 250,000 to 350,000 clones, 86% found once. The chain has TRBV4-1 and TRBJ1-2, with D possibly TRBD1 on 5 matching bases. Sequenced: PBMCs. The source of this sequence is a man aged 40-49 years in good health and CMV-seropositive. This CDR3 reads CASSQAGPYGYTF. CDR3 in DNA: TGCGCCAGCAGCCAAGCAGGGCCCTATGGCTACACCTTC.